The 13 T cell receptor beta chains presented below share a single source sample, sequenced in a study of cytomegalovirus exposure and HLA in healthy donors. PCR primers comprised 60 Vbeta and 13 Jbeta primers. Repertoires were generated with immunoSEQ multiplex PCR, while TCRdb's copy carries only in-frame clones and drops some. In the table there are 210,000 or so clones, around 89% of which are singletons. The sample consisted of PBMCs. The receptor source for this set is a woman between 18 and 29 years old in good health and CMV-seronegative.

This clone was recorded a few times. This chain connects TRBV10-3 to TRBJ2-2, with D perhaps matching TRBD2 (5 bases). V shed 6 bases and J shed 4 bases, with 9 bases lying between them. CDR1 is ENHRY and CDR2 is SYGVKD in the germline V gene. CDR3 length: 13 residues. This CDR3 is CAISLDFTGELFF. In DNA, the CDR3 is TGTGCCATCAGCTTGGACTTCACCGGGGAGCTGTTTTTT.

The V gene is TRBV19, the J gene TRBJ2-3, with D tentatively TRBD2 (7 bases). Trimming left V 6 bases short and J 6 bases short, with 22 bases between. The CDR3 spans 16 residues. Germline assignment: CDR1 LNHDA and CDR2 SQIVND (reference sequence). The DNA of the CDR3 is TGTGCCAGTAGACCTCAGCGAAGGGGGGGCGCGGATACGCAGTATTTT. Residues: CASRPQRRGGADTQYF. Full variable domain (rest looked up from reference TRBV19 and TRBJ2-3): DGGITQSPKYLFRKEGQNVTLSCEQNLNHDAMYWYRQDPGQGLRLIYYSQIVNDFQKGDIAEGYSVSREKKESFPLTVTSAQKNPTAFYLCASRPQRRGGADTQYFGPGTRLTVL.

The rearrangement joins TRBV5-1 to TRBJ2-1; a possible D gene is TRBD2 (6 bases). Looked up from germline, CDR1 is SGHRS and CDR2 is YFSETQ. The V end lost 1 base, the J end lost 0 bases, and 11 bases lay between the germline ends. The CDR3 contains 16 residues. CDR3 protein: CASSLWIGGSYNEQFF. Written as DNA, the CDR3 is TGCGCCAGCAGCTTGTGGATCGGGGGCTCCTACAATGAGCAGTTCTTC.

The chain couples TRBV29-1 to TRBJ1-1; 10 bases align to TRBD1. V shed 8 bases and J 0 bases; nucleotides not matched to a gene: 9. The germline V gene encodes CDR1 SQVTM and CDR2 ANQGSEA. This CDR3 is built from 15 residues. In nucleotides, the CDR3 is TGCAGCACGGCCCCGGGACAGGGGATGAACACTGAAGCTTTCTTT. The encoded protein is CSTAPGQGMNTEAFF.

The gene calls are TRBV6-5 and TRBJ2-7, with a weak D call TRBD2 (5 bases). Germline-derived CDR1 and CDR2 are MNHEY and SVGAGI. The CDR3 sequence is 12 residues long. Trimming removed 6 bases at V and 4 bases at J, with 10 bases between. In DNA, the CDR3 is TGTGCCAGCAGCCCCGGGGATTACGAGCAGTACTTC. This codes for CASSPGDYEQYF.

The chain has TRBV27 and TRBJ2-1; 9 nucleotides agree with TRBD2. V lost 6 bases and J lost 8; bases outside the gene matches: 11. The CDR3 is 15 amino acids. Germline V lookup: CDR1 MNHEY, CDR2 SMNVEV (reference sequence). The CDR3 DNA reads as TGTGCCAGCAGAGCCTTCGGACTAGCGTTAGATGAGCAGTTCTTC. As protein: CASRAFGLALDEQFF.

The chain has TRBV6-1 and TRBJ1-3, with D unresolved. The V end lost 10 bases, the J end lost 0 bases, and 16 bases lay between the germline ends. The CDR3 sequence is 15 residues long. CDR1 and CDR2 (germline): MNHNS, SASEGT. The CDR3 DNA sequence: TGTGCCATATATTGGGGAGCAAACTCTGGAAACACCATATATTTT. This sequence encodes CAIYWGANSGNTIYF.

The CDR3 here is CASSQAIGAGTEAFF. In nucleotides, the CDR3 is TGTGCCAGCAGCCAGGCTATAGGGGCCGGCACTGAAGCTTTCTTT. V and J are TRBV5-4 and TRBJ1-1; D is perhaps TRBD1 (5 bases). Germline CDR1 reads SGHNT; CDR2 reads YYREEE (reference sequence). The CDR3 loop spans 15 amino acids. V lost 4 bases and J 4 bases, leaving 17 bases between the germline ends.

This clone was counted between two and nine times. This rearrangement joins TRBV27 to TRBJ2-3; no clear D gene. Germline CDR1 MNHEY, CDR2 SMNVEV (reference sequence). Trimming took 6 bases from V and 2 from J, leaving 15 bases between them. This CDR3 spans 15 amino acids. The CDR3 nucleotides are TGTGCCAGCAGCCCGGATCCTGGAGACACAGATACGCAGTATTTT. As protein: CASSPDPGDTDTQYF.

Only one count was recorded for this clone. The chain couples TRBV13 to TRBJ1-2; 9 nucleotides align to TRBD1. Germline lookup yields CDR1 PRHDT and CDR2 FYEKMQ (reference sequence). The CDR3 spans 15 residues. V was pared by 5 bases and J by 6 bases, with 10 bases of the junction left unmatched. CDR3: CASSDAGTGQNGYTF. The CDR3 DNA reads TGTGCCAGCAGCGACGCCGGGACAGGGCAGAATGGCTACACCTTC.

This sequence joins TRBV5-1 and TRBJ2-1, with 9 nucleotides matching TRBD1. The J segment lost 0 bases and the V segment lost 3 bases, leaving 4 bases of the junction unmatched. From germline, CDR1 is SGHRS and CDR2 YFSETQ. The CDR3 spans 16 residues. The CDR3 sequence is CASSWGGQGSYNEQFF. The CDR3 region has the DNA TGCGCCAGCAGCTGGGGGGGACAGGGCTCCTACAATGAGCAGTTCTTC.

The gene calls are TRBV4-1 and TRBJ2-2, with 7 bases that match TRBD2. Germline trimming cut 2 bases from V and 5 bases from J; bases unmatched to any gene: 11. Looked up from germline, CDR1 is MGHRA and CDR2 is YSYEKL. The CDR3 totals 17 residues. CDR3 amino acids: CASSQIRAGVRTGELFF. The CDR3 DNA follows: TGCGCCAGCAGCCAAATCCGGGCGGGAGTAAGGACCGGGGAGCTGTTTTTT.

The chain joins TRBV5-4 to TRBJ1-2; D call uncertain. Between the trimmed V and J ends, which lost 1 base and 5 bases, there was a span of 27 bases. Germline V CDR1 and CDR2: SGHNT, YYREEE (reference sequence). CDR3 length: 19 residues. For the CDR3, the DNA is TGTGCCAGCAGCTTGATGGCGATCCTCGGGGTCGCAAACCAATATGGCTACACCTTC. The encoded protein is CASSLMAILGVANQYGYTF.